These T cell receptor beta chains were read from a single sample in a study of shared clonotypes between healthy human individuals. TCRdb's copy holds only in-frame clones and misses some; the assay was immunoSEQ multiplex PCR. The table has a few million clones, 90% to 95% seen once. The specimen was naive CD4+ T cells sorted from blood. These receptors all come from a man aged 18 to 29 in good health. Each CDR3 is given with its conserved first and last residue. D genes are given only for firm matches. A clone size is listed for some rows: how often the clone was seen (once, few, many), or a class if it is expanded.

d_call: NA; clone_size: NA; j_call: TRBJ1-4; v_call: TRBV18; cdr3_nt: TGTGCCAGCTCCCACGGACAGCCTAATGAAAAACTGTTTTTT; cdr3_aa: CASSHGQPNEKLFF
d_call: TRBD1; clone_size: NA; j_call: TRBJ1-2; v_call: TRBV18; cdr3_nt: TGTGCCAGCTCACCGCTATCAGGGGGCGAGGGCTATGGCTACACCTTC; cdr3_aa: CASSPLSGGEGYGYTF
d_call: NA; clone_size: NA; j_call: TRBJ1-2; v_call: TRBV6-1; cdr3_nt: TGTGCCAGCAGTGAGGGGGGCTCAAACTATGGCTACACCTTC; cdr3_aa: CASSEGGSNYGYTF
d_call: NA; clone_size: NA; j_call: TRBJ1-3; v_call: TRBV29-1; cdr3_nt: TGCAGCGTGGGGGCCAGAAGCTCTGGAAACACCATATATTTT; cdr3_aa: CSVGARSSGNTIYF
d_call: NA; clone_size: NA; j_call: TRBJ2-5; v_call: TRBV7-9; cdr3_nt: TGTGCCAGCAGCCCAACCGGGGTTCTCGGAGAGACCCAGTACTTC; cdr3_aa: CASSPTGVLGETQYF
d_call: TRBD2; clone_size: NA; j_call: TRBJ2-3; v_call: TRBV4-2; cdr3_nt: TGTGCCAGCAGCCAAGTCATTGCTAGCGGAGCCCGCACAGATACGCAGTATTTT; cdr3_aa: CASSQVIASGARTDTQYF
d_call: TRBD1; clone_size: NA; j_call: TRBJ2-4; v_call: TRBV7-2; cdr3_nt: TGTGCCAGCAGTGAACAGGGGACAGCCAAAAACATTCAGTACTTC; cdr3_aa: CASSEQGTAKNIQYF
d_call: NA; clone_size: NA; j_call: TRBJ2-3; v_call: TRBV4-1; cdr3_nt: TGCGCCAGCAGCCAAGACCCGAGACCTAGCACAGATACGCAGTATTTT; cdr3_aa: CASSQDPRPSTDTQYF
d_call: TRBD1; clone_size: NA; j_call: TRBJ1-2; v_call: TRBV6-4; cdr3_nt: TGTGCCAGCAACACGACTGGGGGGGGACAGGAAGTCTTTTCTGGATATGGCTACACCTTC; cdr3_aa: CASNTTGGGQEVFSGYGYTF
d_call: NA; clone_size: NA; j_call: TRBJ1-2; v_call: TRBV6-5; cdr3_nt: TGTGCCAGCAGCCAAGCTCCGGGAACCCGGGGCTACACCTTC; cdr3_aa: CASSQAPGTRGYTF
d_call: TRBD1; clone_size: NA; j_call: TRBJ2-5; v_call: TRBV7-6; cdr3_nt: TGTGCCAGCAGCTTGAGGGGGCAGGGGGCCGGGGAGACCCAGTACTTC; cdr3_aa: CASSLRGQGAGETQYF
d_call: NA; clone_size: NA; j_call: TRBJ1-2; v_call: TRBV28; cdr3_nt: TGTGCCAGCCGGACAACTAACTATGGCTACACCTTC; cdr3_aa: CASRTTNYGYTF
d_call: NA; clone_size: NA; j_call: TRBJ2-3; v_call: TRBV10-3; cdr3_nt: TGTGCCATCAGTGAACTTGGGACGGGAGATACGCAGTATTTT; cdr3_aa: CAISELGTGDTQYF
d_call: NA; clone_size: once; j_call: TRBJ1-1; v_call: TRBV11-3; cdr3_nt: TGTGCCAGCAGCCTCAAAAACACTGAAGCTTTCTTT; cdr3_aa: CASSLKNTEAFF
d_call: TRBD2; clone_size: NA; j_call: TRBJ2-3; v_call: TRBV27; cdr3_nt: TGTGCCAGCAGTTCCTTGGGACTAGCGAGATCAGATACGCAGTATTTT; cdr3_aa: CASSSLGLARSDTQYF
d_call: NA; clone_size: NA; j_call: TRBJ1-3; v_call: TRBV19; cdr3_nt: TGTGCCAGTAGTGCCCTCAGCGTCGCTGGAAACACCATATATTTT; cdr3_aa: CASSALSVAGNTIYF
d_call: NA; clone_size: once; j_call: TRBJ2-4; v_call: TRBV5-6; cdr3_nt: TGTGCCAGCAGCCCGGGCTCCCTCCAGGGGAACATTCAGTACTTC; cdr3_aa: CASSPGSLQGNIQYF
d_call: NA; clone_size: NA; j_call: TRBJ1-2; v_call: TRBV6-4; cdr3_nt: TGTGCCAGCAGTGACTTTGGACTGTTCTATGGCTACACCTTC; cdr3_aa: CASSDFGLFYGYTF
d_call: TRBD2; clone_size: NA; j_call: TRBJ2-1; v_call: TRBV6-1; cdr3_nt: TGTGCCAGCAGTGAGATAGCGGGAGGGGAAAATGAGCAGTTCTTC; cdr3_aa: CASSEIAGGENEQFF
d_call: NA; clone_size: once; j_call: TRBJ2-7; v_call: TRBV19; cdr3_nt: TGTGCCAGTAAAAATAGAGGGACGTACGAGCAGTACTTC; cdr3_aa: CASKNRGTYEQYF
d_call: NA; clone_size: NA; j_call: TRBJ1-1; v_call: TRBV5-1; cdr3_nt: TGCGCCAGCAGCTTAGGAGGGTTGAACACTGAAGCTTTCTTT; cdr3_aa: CASSLGGLNTEAFF
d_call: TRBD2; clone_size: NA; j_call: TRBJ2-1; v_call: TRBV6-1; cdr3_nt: TGTGCCAGCAGTGAAGCGCAGGGGCTAGCGGGACCGAAGACCTACAATGAGCAGTTCTTC; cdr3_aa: CASSEAQGLAGPKTYNEQFF
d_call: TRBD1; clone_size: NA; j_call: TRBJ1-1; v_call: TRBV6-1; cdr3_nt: TGTGCCAGCAGTCCCTGGACAGGGATGAACACTGAAGCTTTCTTT; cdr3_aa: CASSPWTGMNTEAFF
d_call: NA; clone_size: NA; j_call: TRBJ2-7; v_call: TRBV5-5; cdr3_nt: TGTGCCAGCAGCTTGGCCGTTTCTCCCAGCTCCTACGAGCAGTACTTC; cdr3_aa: CASSLAVSPSSYEQYF
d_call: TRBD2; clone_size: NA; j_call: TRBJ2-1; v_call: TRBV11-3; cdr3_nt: TGTGCCAGCAGCTTAGGGACGGGGGGGTCCTACAATGAGCAGTTCTTC; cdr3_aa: CASSLGTGGSYNEQFF
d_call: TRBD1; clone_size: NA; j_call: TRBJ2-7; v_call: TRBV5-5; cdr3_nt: TGTGCCAGCAGCTCGTGGGCAGGGGGTGTCGATGGGCAGTACTTC; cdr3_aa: CASSSWAGGVDGQYF
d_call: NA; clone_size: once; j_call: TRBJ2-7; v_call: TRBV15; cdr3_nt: TGTGCCACCAGCAGAGATACTGGGGAATACGAGCAGTACTTC; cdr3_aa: CATSRDTGEYEQYF
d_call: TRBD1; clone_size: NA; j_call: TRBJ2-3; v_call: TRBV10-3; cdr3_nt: TGTGCCATCAGTGAACAAAGGCAGGGGGCAGATACGCAGTATTTT; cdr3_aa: CAISEQRQGADTQYF